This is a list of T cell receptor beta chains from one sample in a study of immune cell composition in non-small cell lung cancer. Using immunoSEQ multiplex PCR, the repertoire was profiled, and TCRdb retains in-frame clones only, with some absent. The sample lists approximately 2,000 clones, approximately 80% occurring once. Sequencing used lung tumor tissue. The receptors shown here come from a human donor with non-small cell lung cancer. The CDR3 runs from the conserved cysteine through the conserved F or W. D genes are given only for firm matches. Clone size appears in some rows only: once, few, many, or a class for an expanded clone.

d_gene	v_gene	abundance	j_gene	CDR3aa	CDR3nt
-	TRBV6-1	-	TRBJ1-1	CASSESGYRTEAFF	TGTGCCAGCAGTGAATCAGGGTATAGGACTGAAGCTTTCTTT
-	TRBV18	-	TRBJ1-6	CASSNEASPLHF	TGTGCCAGCTCAAACGAGGCCTCACCCCTCCACTTT
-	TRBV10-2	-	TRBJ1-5	CASSESYQPQHF	TGCGCCAGCAGTGAGTCCTATCAGCCCCAGCATTTT
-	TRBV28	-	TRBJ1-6	CASSTGQLNNSPLHF	TGTGCCAGCAGTACCGGACAGCTCAATAATTCACCCCTCCACTTT
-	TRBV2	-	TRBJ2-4	CAGSGINGDIQYF	TGTGCCGGTTCGGGGATAAATGGTGACATTCAGTACTTC
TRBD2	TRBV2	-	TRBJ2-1	CASSVAGGDNEQFF	TGTGCCAGCAGTGTAGCGGGGGGGGACAATGAGCAGTTCTTC
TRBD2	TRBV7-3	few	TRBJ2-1	CASSSLAGGISPEQFF	TGTGCCAGCAGCTCGCTAGCGGGCGGAATTAGCCCTGAGCAGTTCTTC
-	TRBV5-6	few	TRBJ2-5	CASSYDRWETQYF	TGTGCCAGCAGCTATGACAGATGGGAGACCCAGTACTTC
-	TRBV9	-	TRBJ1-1	CASSTRAGGTEAFF	TGTGCCAGCAGCACAAGGGCGGGGGGCACTGAAGCTTTCTTT
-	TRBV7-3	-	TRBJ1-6	CASSSGDTSSPLHF	TGTGCCAGCAGCTCCGGGGACACCTCCTCACCCCTCCACTTT
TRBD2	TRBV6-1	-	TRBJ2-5	CASSEALGLAGGIQETQYF	TGTGCCAGCAGTGAAGCGCTTGGGCTAGCGGGGGGAATTCAAGAGACCCAGTACTTC
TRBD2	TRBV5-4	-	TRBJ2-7	CASSFIGAGGRNEQYF	TGTGCCAGCAGCTTTATAGGAGCGGGGGGGAGGAACGAGCAGTACTTC
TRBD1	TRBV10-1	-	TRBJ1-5	CASSATGDSDQPQHF	TGCGCCAGCAGCGCCACAGGGGATAGTGATCAGCCCCAGCATTTT
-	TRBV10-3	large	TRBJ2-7	CAISVTPEGSSYEQYF	TGTGCCATCAGTGTTACGCCGGAGGGCAGCTCCTACGAGCAGTACTTC
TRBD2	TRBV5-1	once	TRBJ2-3	CASSLGGTSGITQYF	TGCGCCAGCAGCTTGGGAGGGACTAGCGGGATTACGCAGTATTTT
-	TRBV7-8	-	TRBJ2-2	CASTFGGRGNTGELFF	TGTGCCAGCACTTTCGGTGGGCGGGGGAACACCGGGGAGCTGTTTTTT
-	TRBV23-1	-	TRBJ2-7	CASSPTGLPYEQYF	TGCGCCAGCAGTCCAACAGGGTTACCGTACGAGCAGTACTTC
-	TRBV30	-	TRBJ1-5	CAWSPAGVNQPQHF	TGTGCCTGGAGTCCTGCAGGGGTAAACCAGCCCCAGCATTTT
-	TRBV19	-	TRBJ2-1	CATAGTSSNEQFF	TGTGCCACCGCCGGGACTTCATCCAATGAGCAGTTCTTC
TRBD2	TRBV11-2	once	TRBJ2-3	CASSLGAGGPADTQYF	TGTGCCAGCAGCTTAGGTGCGGGAGGGCCAGCAGATACGCAGTATTTT
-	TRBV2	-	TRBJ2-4	CASSEALTRPKNIQYF	TGTGCCAGCAGTGAAGCGCTAACCAGGCCGAAAAACATTCAGTACTTC
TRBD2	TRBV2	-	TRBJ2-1	CASSPTSGLGPNEQFF	TGTGCCAGCAGTCCAACTAGCGGGCTCGGGCCCAATGAGCAGTTCTTC
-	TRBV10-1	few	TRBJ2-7	CASSEPTGSGAGYEQYF	TGCGCCAGCAGTGAACCTACAGGGTCCGGGGCGGGCTACGAGCAGTACTTC
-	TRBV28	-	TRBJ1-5	CASSAGDRQFRGYSNQPQHF	TGTGCCAGCAGCGCCGGAGACAGGCAATTTAGGGGATATAGCAATCAGCCCCAGCATTTT
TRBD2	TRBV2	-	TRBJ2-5	CASSDRGGETQYF	TGTGCCAGCAGTGATCGGGGGGGAGAGACCCAGTACTTC
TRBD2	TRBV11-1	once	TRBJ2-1	CASSLRALAGGSYNEQFF	TGTGCCAGCAGCTTGAGGGCACTAGCGGGAGGATCCTACAATGAGCAGTTCTTC
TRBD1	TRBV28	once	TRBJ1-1	CASSKQGATEAFF	TGTGCCAGCAGTAAACAGGGGGCCACTGAAGCTTTCTTT
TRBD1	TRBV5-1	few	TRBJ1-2	CASSSGPGGDGYTF	TGCGCCAGCAGCAGTGGACCAGGGGGTGATGGCTACACCTTC
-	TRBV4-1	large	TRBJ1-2	CASSRRSNRVAYGYTF	TGCGCCAGCAGCCGCAGGTCAAACAGGGTTGCTTATGGCTACACCTTC
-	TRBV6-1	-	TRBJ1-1	CASRAGVGTEAFF	TGTGCCAGCAGGGCAGGGGTGGGCACTGAAGCTTTCTTT